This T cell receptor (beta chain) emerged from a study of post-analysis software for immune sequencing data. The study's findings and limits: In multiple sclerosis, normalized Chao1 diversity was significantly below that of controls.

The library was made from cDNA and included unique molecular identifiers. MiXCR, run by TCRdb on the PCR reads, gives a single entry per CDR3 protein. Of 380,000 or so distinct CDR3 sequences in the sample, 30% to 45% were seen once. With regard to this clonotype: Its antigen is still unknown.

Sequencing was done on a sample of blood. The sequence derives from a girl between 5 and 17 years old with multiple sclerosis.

CDR3 protein: CATSRDVMTGANVLTF. Written as DNA, the CDR3 is TGTGCCACCAGCAGGGACGTTATGACAGGGGCCAACGTCCTGACTTTC. The rearrangement uses TRBV15 and TRBJ2-6; D is unresolved. This CDR3 contains 16 residues. Germline V lookup: CDR1 LNHNV, CDR2 YYDKDF (reference sequence). V lost 3 bases to trimming and J lost 4 bases, with 13 bases between them.